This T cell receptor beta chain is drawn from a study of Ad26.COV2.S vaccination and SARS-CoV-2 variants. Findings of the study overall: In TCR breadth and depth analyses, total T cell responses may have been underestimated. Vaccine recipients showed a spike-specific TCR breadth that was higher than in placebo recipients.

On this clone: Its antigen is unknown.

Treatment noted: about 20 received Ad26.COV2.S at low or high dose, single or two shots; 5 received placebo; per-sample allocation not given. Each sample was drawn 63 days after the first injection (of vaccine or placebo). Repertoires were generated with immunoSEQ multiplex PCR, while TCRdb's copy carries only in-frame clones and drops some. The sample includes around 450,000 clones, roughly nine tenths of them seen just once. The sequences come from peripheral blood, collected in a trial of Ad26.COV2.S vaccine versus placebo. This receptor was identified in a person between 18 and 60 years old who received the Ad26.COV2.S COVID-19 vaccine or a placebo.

CDR3 nucleotides: TGTGCCAGAAGAACCGGGACTAGCGGGAGAGAGCAGTACTTC. It yields the protein CARRTGTSGREQYF. This rearrangement joins TRBV6-5 to TRBJ2-7, with 14 bases that match TRBD2. CDR3 size: 14 residues. Germline V gives CDR1 MNHEY, CDR2 SVGAGI. The trim removed 9 bases at V and 7 bases at J, leaving 8 bases unmatched.